This TCR beta chain was retrieved from a study of T cells after yellow fever vaccination. Making TCR cDNA involved 5'RACE template switching, which added UMIs and a universal primer site. TCRdb processed the 5' RACE reads anew with MiXCR; each CDR3 protein has one entry. The table records about 360,000 distinct CDR3 sequences, 6% to 8% of them present only once. This clonotype has only a few counts. The antigen is unknown. The study's findings and limits: Post-booster repertoires contained most primary-vaccination clones again (about 95% CD4, around 88% CD8).

Germline CDR1 and CDR2: GTSNPN and SVGIG (reference sequence). The CDR3 runs 13 residues. The germline V and J ends were trimmed by 1 base and 2 bases, with 6 bases remaining between them. Sequencing was performed on PBMCs, taken 5 days after the yellow fever booster vaccination. This TCR derives from a man younger than 45 who received the YFV17D yellow fever vaccine. This chain joins TRBV30 and TRBJ2-1; D remains ambiguous. The CDR3 sequence: CAWSETTYNEQFF. DNA for the CDR3: TGTGCCTGGAGTGAAACTACCTACAATGAGCAGTTCTTC.